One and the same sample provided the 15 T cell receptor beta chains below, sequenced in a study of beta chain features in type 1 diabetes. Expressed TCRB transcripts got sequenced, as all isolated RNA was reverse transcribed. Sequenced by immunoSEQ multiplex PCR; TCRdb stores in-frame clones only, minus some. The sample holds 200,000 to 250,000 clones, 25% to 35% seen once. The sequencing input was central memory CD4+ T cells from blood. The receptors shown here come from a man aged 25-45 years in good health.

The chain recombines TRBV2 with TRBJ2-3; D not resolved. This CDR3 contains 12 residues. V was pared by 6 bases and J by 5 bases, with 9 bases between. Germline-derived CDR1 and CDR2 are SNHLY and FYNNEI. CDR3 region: CASRAQVDTQYF. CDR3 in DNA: TGTGCCAGCAGGGCCCAGGTAGATACGCAGTATTTT.

The DNA for the CDR3 is TGTGCCAGCAGCGGAGAAGGGGGGAACTATGGCTACACCTTC. Translated: CASSGEGGNYGYTF. This sequence joins TRBV5-4 and TRBJ1-2; D is possibly TRBD1 (6 bases). Germline-derived CDR1 and CDR2 are SGHNT and YYREEE (reference sequence). V was trimmed by 4 bases and J by 2 bases, leaving 12 bases between them. The CDR3 is 14 amino acids.

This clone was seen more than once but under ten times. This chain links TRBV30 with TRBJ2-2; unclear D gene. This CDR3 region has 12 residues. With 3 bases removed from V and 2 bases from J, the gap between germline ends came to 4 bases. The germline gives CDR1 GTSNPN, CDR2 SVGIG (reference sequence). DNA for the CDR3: TGTGCCTGGAGGCTCAACACCGGGGAGCTGTTTTTT. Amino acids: CAWRLNTGELFF.

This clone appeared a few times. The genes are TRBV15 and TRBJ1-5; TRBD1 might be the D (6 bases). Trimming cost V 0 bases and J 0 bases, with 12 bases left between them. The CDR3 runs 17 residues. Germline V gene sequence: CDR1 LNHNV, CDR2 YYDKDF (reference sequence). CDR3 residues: CATSRDFSRGSNQPQHF. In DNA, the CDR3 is TGTGCCACCAGCAGAGATTTTAGCAGGGGTAGCAATCAGCCCCAGCATTTT.

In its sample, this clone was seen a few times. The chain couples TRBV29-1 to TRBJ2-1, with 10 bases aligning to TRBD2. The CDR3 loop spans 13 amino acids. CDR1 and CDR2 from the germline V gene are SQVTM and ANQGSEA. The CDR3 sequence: CTIAGGSYNEQFF. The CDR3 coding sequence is TGCACCATAGCGGGAGGATCCTACAATGAGCAGTTCTTC.

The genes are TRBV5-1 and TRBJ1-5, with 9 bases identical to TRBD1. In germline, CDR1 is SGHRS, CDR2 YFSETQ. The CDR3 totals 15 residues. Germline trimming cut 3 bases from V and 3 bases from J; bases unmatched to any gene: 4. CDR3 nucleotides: TGCGCCAGCAGCTCGGGACAGGGAGACAATCAGCCCCAGCATTTT. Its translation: CASSSGQGDNQPQHF.

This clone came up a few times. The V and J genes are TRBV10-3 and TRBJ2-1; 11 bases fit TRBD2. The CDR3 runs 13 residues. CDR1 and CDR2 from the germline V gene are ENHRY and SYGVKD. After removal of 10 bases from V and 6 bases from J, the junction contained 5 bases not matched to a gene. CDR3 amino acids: CATLAGARNEQFF. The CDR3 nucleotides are TGTGCCACACTAGCGGGAGCCCGCAATGAGCAGTTCTTC.

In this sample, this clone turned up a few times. CDR3 protein: CASSLTGLADNEQFF. The CDR3 bases are TGCGCCAGCAGCCTAACGGGACTAGCGGACAATGAGCAGTTCTTC. The V call is TRBV4-3, the J call TRBJ2-1, with TRBD2 matching over 11 bases. Per the germline V gene, CDR1 is LGHNA and CDR2 is YSLEER. J gave up 5 bases and V 4 bases, and 4 bases lay outside the gene matches. This CDR3 spans 15 amino acids.

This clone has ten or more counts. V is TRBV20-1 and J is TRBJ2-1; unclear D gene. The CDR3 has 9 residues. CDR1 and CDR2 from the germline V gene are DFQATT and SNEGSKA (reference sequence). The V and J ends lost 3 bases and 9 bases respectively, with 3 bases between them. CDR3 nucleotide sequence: TGCAGTGCTAGTCTTGAGCAGTTCTTC. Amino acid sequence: CSASLEQFF.

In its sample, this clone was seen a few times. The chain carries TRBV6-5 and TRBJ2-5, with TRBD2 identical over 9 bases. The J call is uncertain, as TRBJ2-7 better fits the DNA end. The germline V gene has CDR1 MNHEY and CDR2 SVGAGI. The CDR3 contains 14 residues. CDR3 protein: CASSPGTSSYEQYF. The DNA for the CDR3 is TGTGCCAGCAGTCCCGGGACTAGCAGCTACGAGCAGTACTTC.

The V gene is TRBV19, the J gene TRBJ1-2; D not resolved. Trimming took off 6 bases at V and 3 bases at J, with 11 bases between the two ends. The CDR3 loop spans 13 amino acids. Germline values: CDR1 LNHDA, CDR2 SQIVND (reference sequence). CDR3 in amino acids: CASSFEGDYGYTF. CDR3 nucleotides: TGTGCCAGTAGCTTTGAGGGCGACTATGGCTACACCTTC.

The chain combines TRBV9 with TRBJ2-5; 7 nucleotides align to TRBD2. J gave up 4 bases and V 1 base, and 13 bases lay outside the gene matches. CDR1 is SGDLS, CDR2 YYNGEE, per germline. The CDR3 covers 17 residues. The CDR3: CASSVLSRGREGETQYF. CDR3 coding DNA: TGTGCCAGCAGCGTATTATCGAGGGGCAGGGAGGGAGAGACCCAGTACTTC.

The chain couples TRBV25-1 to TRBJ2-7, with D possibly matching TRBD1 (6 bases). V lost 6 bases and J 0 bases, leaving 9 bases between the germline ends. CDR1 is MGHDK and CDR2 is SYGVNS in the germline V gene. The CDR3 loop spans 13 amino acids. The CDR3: CASRRTASYEQYF. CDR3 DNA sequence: TGTGCCAGCAGAAGGACAGCCTCCTACGAGCAGTACTTC.

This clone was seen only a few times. CDR3 region: CASSGRRTDTQYF. Written as DNA, the CDR3 is TGTGCCAGTAGCGGGAGGCGCACAGATACGCAGTATTTT. V and J are TRBV19 and TRBJ2-3, with TRBD2 matching 7 bases. Germline V gives CDR1 LNHDA, CDR2 SQIVND (reference sequence). J gave up 1 base and V 6 bases, and 1 base lay outside the gene matches. The length of the CDR3 is 13 residues.

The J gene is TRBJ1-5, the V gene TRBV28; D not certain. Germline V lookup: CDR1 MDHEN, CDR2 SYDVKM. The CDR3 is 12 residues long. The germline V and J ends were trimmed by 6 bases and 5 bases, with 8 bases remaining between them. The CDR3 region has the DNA TGTGCCAGCAGGGCGGGATATCAGCCCCAGCATTTT. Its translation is CASRAGYQPQHF.